This TCR beta chain was captured by sequencing in a study of cytomegalovirus exposure and HLA in healthy donors. Study-level results: With high specificity and sensitivity, the classifier reportedly diagnosed cytomegalovirus status.

The CDR3 totals 14 residues. V lost 4 bases and J lost 0, with 9 bases in between. CDR1 is MNHNS, CDR2 SASEGT, per germline. Method: immunoSEQ multiplex PCR; TCRdb's copy keeps in-frame clones and lacks some. The table includes 150,000 to 200,000 clones, almost 85% detected once. About this clone itself: Its antigen is not known.

The V gene is TRBV6-1, the J gene TRBJ1-1; a possible D gene is TRBD1 (6 bases). Sequenced input: PBMCs. The receptor was derived from a young man in good health and CMV-seropositive. CDR3 amino acids: CASSGTGMNTEAFF. CDR3 sequence (DNA): TGTGCCAGCAGTGGTACAGGGATGAACACTGAAGCTTTCTTT.